The rows below give T cell receptor beta chains drawn from one sample of a study of T cell responses to AZD1222 COVID-19 vaccine. The table came from immunoSEQ multiplex PCR; TCRdb's copy has only in-frame clones and leaves some out. Among approximately 77,000 clones listed, about 92% were seen once. Specimen: peripheral blood, collected 28 days after the second AZD1222 dose. The receptors come from an adult who received the AZD1222 COVID-19 vaccine. Each CDR3 is given with its conserved first and last residue. D genes are given only for firm matches. Clone size appears in some rows only: once, few, many, or a class for an expanded clone.

TRBJ1-1	.	.	TRBV18	TGTGCCAGCTCACCTTTTGCTACTGAAGCTTTCTTT	CASSPFATEAFF
TRBJ2-6	TRBD1	.	TRBV27	TGTGCCAGCAGACGACAGGGGGCTTCTGGGGCCAACGTCCTGACTTTC	CASRRQGASGANVLTF
TRBJ1-5	TRBD1	few	TRBV6-5	TGTGCCAGCAGGCGGACAGGGAGGAATCAGCCCCAGCATTTT	CASRRTGRNQPQHF
TRBJ2-1	.	.	TRBV4-2	TGTGCCAGCAGCCAAGAGATTTCCGGGATGTACCCCAATGAGCAGTTCTTC	CASSQEISGMYPNEQFF
TRBJ1-1	.	.	TRBV27	TGTGCCAGCAGTTTATTTGGGGTTGGCGGCACTGAAGCTTTCTTT	CASSLFGVGGTEAFF
TRBJ2-7	TRBD2	.	TRBV6-1	TGTGCCAGCAGTGAGACGGGACTAGAAAAAAGTTCCTACGAGCAGTACTTC	CASSETGLEKSSYEQYF
TRBJ2-5	TRBD2	.	TRBV12-3/TRBV12-4	TGTGCCAGCAGTCCCGGACTAGAAGAGACCCAGTACTTC	CASSPGLEETQYF
TRBJ2-7	.	.	TRBV7-9	TGTGCCAGCAGCCAACCCCAGGAGGGCTACGAGCAGTACTTC	CASSQPQEGYEQYF
TRBJ2-1	.	.	TRBV10-2	TGCGCCAGCAGTGGGGGTTTAAATGAGCAGTTCTTC	CASSGGLNEQFF
TRBJ2-2	.	.	TRBV7-7	TGTGCCAGCAGCTTAGCGCTTCCTAGTTTGAACACCGGGGAGCTGTTTTTT	CASSLALPSLNTGELFF
TRBJ2-5	TRBD1	.	TRBV25-1	TGTGCCAGCAGTCGGCAGGGGGCTCGAGAGACCCAGTACTTC	CASSRQGARETQYF
TRBJ1-1	.	.	TRBV10-1	TGCGCCAGCAGTGTATCCTTAGCTGGTCAAGCTTTCTTT	CASSVSLAGQAFF
TRBJ2-7	.	once	TRBV28	TGTGCCAGCAGAAAACGGGGGACCGAGTACGAGCAGTACTTC	CASRKRGTEYEQYF
TRBJ2-5	TRBD2	.	TRBV6-5	TGTGCCAGCAGTTACAGGCGGGAGGCCGAGACCCAGTACTTC	CASSYRREAETQYF
TRBJ2-1	TRBD2	once	TRBV4-3	TGCGCCAGCAGCCATGAAAGCGGGAGGCCGGGTAATGAGCAGTTCTTC	CASSHESGRPGNEQFF
TRBJ2-4	TRBD2	.	TRBV5-1	TGCGCCAGCAGCTCCGGCGCGGGTTCCGGACTAGACAAAAACATTCAGTACTTC	CASSSGAGSGLDKNIQYF
TRBJ1-5	.	once	TRBV15	TGTGCCACCAGCAGAGATATGACACTAAAGGGCAATCAGCCCCAGCATTTT	CATSRDMTLKGNQPQHF
TRBJ1-5	.	.	TRBV28	TGTGCCAGCAGGTTACAGGGTGGGGGCAATCAGCCCCAGCATTTT	CASRLQGGGNQPQHF
TRBJ2-3	.	.	TRBV7-6	TGTGCCAGCAGCCGTAGTCGCACAGATACGCAGTATTTT	CASSRSRTDTQYF
TRBJ1-2	.	.	TRBV9	TGTGCCAGCAGCCAGGGCCTAGATGCATTCTATGGCTACACCTTC	CASSQGLDAFYGYTF
TRBJ1-1	.	.	TRBV12-3/TRBV12-4	TGTGCCAGCAGCCCTTACGGGACGGCAGAAGCTTTCTTT	CASSPYGTAEAFF
TRBJ1-1	.	.	TRBV3-1/TRBV3-2	TGTGCCAGCAGCCAATTCGGAGCAGTCTCTGAAGCTTTCTTT	CASSQFGAVSEAFF
TRBJ1-2	.	.	TRBV7-2	TGTGCCAGCATTAGGGAATCCCCAGCGCCGGACGGCTACACCTTC	CASIRESPAPDGYTF
TRBJ2-7	.	.	TRBV11-2	TGTGCCAGCAGCTTCTCCAGGGGATCGATCGAGCAGTACTTC	CASSFSRGSIEQYF
TRBJ2-3	TRBD2	once	TRBV10-2	TGCGCCAGCAGGAAACCGGGACTAGCGGTTCATTCTAGCACAGATACGCAGTATTTT	CASRKPGLAVHSSTDTQYF
TRBJ1-4	.	once	TRBV27	TGTGCCAGCAGTTTACTACAGAATAATGAAAAACTGTTTTTT	CASSLLQNNEKLFF
TRBJ1-1	.	.	TRBV4-1	TGCGCCAGCAGCCAAGATGGGGGGCGAGCTTTCTTT	CASSQDGGRAFF
TRBJ2-7	TRBD1	few	TRBV7-7	TGTGCCAGCAGCCAGGGGTTCGGGACAGGGTTTTACGAGCAGTACTTC	CASSQGFGTGFYEQYF
TRBJ2-2	.	.	TRBV7-2	TGTGCCAGCAGCTCCCAGGGTTATTCGAACACCGGGGAGCTGTTTTTT	CASSSQGYSNTGELFF
TRBJ2-3	TRBD2	.	TRBV6-1	TGTGCCAGCAGTGGCCCTCGGACTAGCGGGGCTGCAGATACGCAGTATTTT	CASSGPRTSGAADTQYF
TRBJ2-1	.	.	TRBV28	TGTGCACATCGACGGCTTGGGGAGCAGTTCTTC	CAHRRLGEQFF